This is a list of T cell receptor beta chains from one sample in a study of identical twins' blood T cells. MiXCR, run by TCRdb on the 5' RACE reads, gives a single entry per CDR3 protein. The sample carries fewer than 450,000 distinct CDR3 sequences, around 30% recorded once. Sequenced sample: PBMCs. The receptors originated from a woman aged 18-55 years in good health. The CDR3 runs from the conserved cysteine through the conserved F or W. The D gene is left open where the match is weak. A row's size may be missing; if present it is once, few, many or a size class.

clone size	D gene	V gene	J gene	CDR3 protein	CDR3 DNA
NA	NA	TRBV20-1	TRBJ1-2	CSARSGVHYGYTF	TGCAGTGCTAGGTCGGGGGTCCACTATGGCTACACCTTC
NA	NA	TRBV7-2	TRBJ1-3	CASSRQGRNTIYF	TGTGCCAGCAGCCGTCAAGGCAGAAACACCATATATTTT
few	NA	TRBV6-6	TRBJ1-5	CASSYKSAIGQPQHF	TGTGCCAGCAGTTATAAAAGTGCCATAGGTCAGCCCCAGCATTTT
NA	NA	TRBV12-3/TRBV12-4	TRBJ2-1	CASRGVSPFSWNEQFF	TGTGCCAGCAGGGGGGTCAGTCCCTTCTCCTGGAATGAGCAGTTCTTC
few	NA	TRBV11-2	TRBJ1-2	CASSLGLANGYTF	TGTGCCAGCAGCTTGGGTCTGGCAAATGGCTACACCTTC
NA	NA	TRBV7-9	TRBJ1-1	CASSFRSPNTEAFF	TGTGCCAGCAGCTTCAGATCCCCGAACACTGAAGCTTTCTTT
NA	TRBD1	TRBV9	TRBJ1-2	CASSVGQGTTNYGYTF	TGTGCCAGCAGCGTGGGACAGGGGACCACTAACTATGGCTACACCTTC
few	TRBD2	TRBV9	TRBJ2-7	CASSEHGTNEQYF	TGTGCCAGCAGCGAACACGGGACTAACGAGCAGTACTTC
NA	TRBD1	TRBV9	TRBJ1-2	CASSVEDRGYGYTF	TGTGCCAGCAGCGTAGAAGACAGGGGCTATGGCTACACCTTC
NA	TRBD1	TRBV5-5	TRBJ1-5	CASKGTDRGNQPQHF	TGTGCCAGCAAAGGGACCGACAGGGGCAATCAGCCCCAGCATTTT
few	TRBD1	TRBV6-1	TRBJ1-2	CASSEKTGGGRNYGYTF	TGTGCCAGCAGTGAAAAGACAGGGGGAGGCCGGAACTATGGCTACACCTTC
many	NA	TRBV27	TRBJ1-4	CASSQFGEWEKLFF	TGTGCCAGCAGTCAGTTCGGGGAGTGGGAAAAACTGTTTTTT
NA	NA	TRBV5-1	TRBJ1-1	CASSLAWTTEAFF	TGCGCCAGCAGCTTGGCGTGGACCACTGAAGCTTTCTTT
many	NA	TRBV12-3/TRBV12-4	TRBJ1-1	CASSSPFTGRRNTEAFF	TGTGCCAGCAGTTCCCCATTCACAGGGAGGAGGAACACTGAAGCTTTCTTT
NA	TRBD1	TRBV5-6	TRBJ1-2	CASSLANRDRESYGYTF	TGTGCCAGCAGCTTGGCCAACCGGGACAGGGAATCCTATGGCTACACCTTC
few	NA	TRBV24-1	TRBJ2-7	CATSDTGFEQYF	TGTGCCACCAGTGATACAGGGTTTGAGCAGTACTTC
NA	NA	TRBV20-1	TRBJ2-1	CSARDLRISYNEQFF	TGCAGTGCTAGAGATCTACGGATCTCCTACAATGAGCAGTTCTTC
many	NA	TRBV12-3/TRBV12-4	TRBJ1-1	CASSRFNTEAFF	TGTGCCAGCAGTAGATTCAACACTGAAGCTTTCTTT
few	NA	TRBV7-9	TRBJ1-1	CASSPKILVNTEAFF	TGTGCCAGCAGCCCGAAAATCCTGGTGAACACTGAAGCTTTCTTT
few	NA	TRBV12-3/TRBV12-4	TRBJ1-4	CASGTTGWEKLFF	TGTGCCAGTGGAACCACGGGTTGGGAAAAACTGTTTTTT
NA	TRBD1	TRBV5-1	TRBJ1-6	CASSWDSNNSPLHF	TGCGCCAGCAGCTGGGACAGCAATAATTCACCCCTCCACTTT
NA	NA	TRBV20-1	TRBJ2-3	CSANRVADTQYF	TGCAGTGCTAATAGGGTCGCAGATACGCAGTATTTT
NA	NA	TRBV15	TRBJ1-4	CATSSRGGEKLFF	TGTGCCACCAGCAGCAGGGGAGGGGAAAAACTGTTTTTT
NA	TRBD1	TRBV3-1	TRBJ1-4	CASSQPGQEEKLFF	TGTGCCAGCAGCCAGCCGGGACAGGAGGAAAAACTGTTTTTT
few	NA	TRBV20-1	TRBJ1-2	CSVRDLENYGYTF	TGCAGTGTAAGGGATTTAGAGAACTATGGCTACACCTTC
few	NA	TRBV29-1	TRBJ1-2	CSVGSDQHGYTF	TGCAGCGTCGGGTCTGATCAACATGGCTACACCTTC
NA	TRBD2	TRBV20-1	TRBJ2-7	CSARLGRGLAVYEQYF	TGCAGTGCTAGGTTGGGTCGAGGACTAGCGGTATACGAGCAGTACTTC
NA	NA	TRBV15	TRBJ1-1	CATSRDPGADTEAFF	TGTGCCACCAGCAGAGATCCGGGGGCGGACACTGAAGCTTTCTTT
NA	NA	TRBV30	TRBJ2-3	CARSWQGTGTQYF	TGTGCCAGGAGTTGGCAGGGAACTGGTACGCAGTATTTT
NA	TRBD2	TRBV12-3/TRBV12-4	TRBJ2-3	CASSFRQLRLAGVTDTQYF	TGTGCCAGCAGTTTTAGGCAGCTCCGACTAGCGGGGGTTACAGATACGCAGTATTTT
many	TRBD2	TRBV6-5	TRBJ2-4	CASSYRPLAGLLAKNIQYF	TGTGCCAGCAGTTACAGGCCCCTAGCGGGGCTTCTAGCCAAAAACATTCAGTACTTC
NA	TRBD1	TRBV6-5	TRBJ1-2	CASSFPPGSQGEGYTF	TGTGCCAGCAGTTTCCCCCCCGGGTCTCAGGGGGAAGGCTACACCTTC
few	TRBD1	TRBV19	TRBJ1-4	CASSIARGRNEKLFF	TGTGCCAGTAGTATAGCCAGGGGGAGAAATGAAAAACTGTTTTTT
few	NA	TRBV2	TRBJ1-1	CASSEGRLGSWGQEAFF	TGTGCCAGCAGTGAAGGAAGGCTGGGTTCTTGGGGCCAGGAAGCTTTCTTT
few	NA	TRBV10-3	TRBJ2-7	CATALGGSYEQYF	TGTGCCACCGCCCTGGGGGGATCTTACGAGCAGTACTTC
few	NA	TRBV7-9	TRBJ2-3	CASSFPRVDGDTQYF	TGTGCCAGCAGCTTCCCCAGAGTGGATGGAGATACGCAGTATTTT
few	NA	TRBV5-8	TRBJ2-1	CASSYRTTAEIEQFF	TGTGCCAGCAGCTACCGAACCACTGCAGAGATCGAGCAGTTCTTC
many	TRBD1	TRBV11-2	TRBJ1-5	CASSQGTASNQPQHF	TGTGCCAGCAGCCAAGGGACAGCTAGCAATCAGCCCCAGCATTTT